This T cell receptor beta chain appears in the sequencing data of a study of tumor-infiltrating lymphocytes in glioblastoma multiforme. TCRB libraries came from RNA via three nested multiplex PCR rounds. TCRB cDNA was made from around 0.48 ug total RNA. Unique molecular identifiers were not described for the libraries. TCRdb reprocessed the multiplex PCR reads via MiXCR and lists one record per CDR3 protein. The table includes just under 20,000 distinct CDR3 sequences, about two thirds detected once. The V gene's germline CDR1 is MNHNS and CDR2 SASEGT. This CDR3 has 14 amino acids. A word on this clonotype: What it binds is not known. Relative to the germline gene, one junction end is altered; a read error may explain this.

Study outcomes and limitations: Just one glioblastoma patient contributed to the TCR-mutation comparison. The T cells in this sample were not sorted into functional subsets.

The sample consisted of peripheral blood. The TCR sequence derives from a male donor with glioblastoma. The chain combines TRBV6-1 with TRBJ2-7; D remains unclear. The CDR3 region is CASTLRTWVYEQYF. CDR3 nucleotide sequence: TGTGCGTCCACGTTGAGGACCTGGGTATACGAACAGTACTTC.